This T cell receptor beta chain came from a study of cytomegalovirus exposure and HLA in healthy donors. Study-wide points: V segments that were indistinguishable, TRBV6-2 and TRBV6-3 among them, were omitted from analysis. Reportedly, HLA-A and HLA-B alleles of most subjects were accurately predicted from TCR beta. Follow-up analysis later connected one missense variant in DCLRE1C with trimming of TCR beta V- and J-genes.

The germline V gene encodes CDR1 SEHNR and CDR2 FQNEAQ (reference sequence). Trimming took 5 bases from V and 2 from J; bases not matched to a gene: 7. This CDR3 spans 16 amino acids. PCR involved 60 Vbeta and 13 Jbeta primers. Original methodology: About 10 million of tens of millions of unique TCR beta chains were shared, per a later count. Data came from immunoSEQ multiplex PCR; TCRdb stores just in-frame clones and leaves some out. The DNA gave D and trimming, while V, J and clone size come from that table. The data contain around 76,000 clones, around 79% of them singletons. For this clone: Its antigen is unknown.

Source material: PBMCs. This clonotype was obtained from a middle-aged man in good health and CMV-seronegative. This chain connects TRBV7-9 to TRBJ2-3, with 10 bases fitting TRBD2. CDR3 DNA sequence: TGTGCCAGCAGCCCGGGGCTAGCGGGAGCCACAGATACGCAGTATTTT. Residues: CASSPGLAGATDTQYF.